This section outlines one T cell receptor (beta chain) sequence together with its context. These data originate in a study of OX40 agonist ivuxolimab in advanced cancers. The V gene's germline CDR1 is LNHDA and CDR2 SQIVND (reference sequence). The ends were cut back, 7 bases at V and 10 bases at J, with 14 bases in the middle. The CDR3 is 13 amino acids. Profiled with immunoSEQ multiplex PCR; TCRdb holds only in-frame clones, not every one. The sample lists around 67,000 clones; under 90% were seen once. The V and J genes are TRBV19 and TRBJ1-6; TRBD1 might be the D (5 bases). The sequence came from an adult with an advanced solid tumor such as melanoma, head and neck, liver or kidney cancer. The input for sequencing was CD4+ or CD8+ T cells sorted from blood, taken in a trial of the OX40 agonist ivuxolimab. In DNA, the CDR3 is TGTGCCAGTACTGGTCAGGGTGGCTCACCCCTCCACTTT. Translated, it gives CASTGQGGSPLHF.